These 21 T cell receptor beta chains were sequenced from one sample in a study of T cell changes during pregnancy in multiple sclerosis. The data were produced by immunoSEQ multiplex PCR, yet TCRdb's version contains in-frame clones alone and is incomplete. This table holds 50,000 or so clones, around 92% found once. Sequencing was performed on CD4+ T cells from peripheral blood mononuclear cells, taken in the third trimester of pregnancy. The receptors come from a female donor with multiple sclerosis, enrolled in a pregnancy study.

V usage is TRBV9 and J usage is TRBJ1-3; a weak D match, TRBD1 (5 bases). Trimming removed 0 bases at V and 6 bases at J, with 22 bases between. The CDR3 is 18 residues long. The V gene's germline CDR1 is SGDLS and CDR2 YYNGEE. As DNA, the CDR3 is TGTGCCAGCAGCGTAGGAAATCGACAGAAGCTCGCTGTAAACACCATATATTTT. Protein product: CASSVGNRQKLAVNTIYF.

The V gene is TRBV7-3, the J gene TRBJ2-5; TRBD2 matches at 10 bases. J lost 1 base, V lost 4 bases, and 6 bases had no gene match. The germline CDR1 and CDR2 sequences are SGHTA and FQGTGA. CDR3 length equals 16 residues. The CDR3 reads CASSSGIAGGQETQYF. In DNA, the CDR3 is TGTGCCAGCAGCTCCGGGATAGCGGGGGGCCAAGAGACCCAGTACTTC.

The chain employs TRBV29-1 and TRBJ1-1, with D possibly TRBD1 on 6 matching bases. Germline assignment: CDR1 SQVTM and CDR2 ANQGSEA. The CDR3 has 13 amino acids. The ends were cut back, 7 bases at V and 0 bases at J, with 12 bases in the middle. CDR3 nucleotide sequence: TGCAGCGCAGGACAGCGCTTGAACACTGAAGCTTTCTTT. Translating it yields CSAGQRLNTEAFF. The full variable domain, its missing parts supplied by reference TRBV29-1 and TRBJ1-1, is SAVISQKPSRDICQRGTSLTIQCQVDSQVTMMFWYRQQPGQSLTLIATANQGSEATYESGFVIDKFPISRPNLTFSTLTVSNMSPEDSSIYLCSAGQRLNTEAFFGQGTRLTVV.

V and J are TRBV5-6 and TRBJ2-1; perhaps TRBD1 as D (5 bases). The V end was cut by 0 bases, the J end by 5 bases, with 18 bases between. CDR3 size: 17 residues. Germline V gives CDR1 SGHDT, CDR2 YYEEEE. The CDR3 region is CASSLEGREGLDNEQFF. CDR3 coding DNA: TGTGCCAGCAGCTTGGAAGGCAGGGAAGGGTTGGACAATGAGCAGTTCTTC.

This sequence joins TRBV2 and TRBJ1-6; 9 bases line up with TRBD1. The CDR3 consists of 15 residues. The junction had 4 bases not matched to a gene; V was cut back by 5 bases and J by 5 bases. Germline V lookup: CDR1 SNHLY, CDR2 FYNNEI. CDR3 residues: CASSNRDRDNSPLHF. Here the CDR3 DNA reads TGTGCCAGCAGTAACCGGGACAGGGATAATTCACCCCTCCACTTT.

V gene TRBV5-6 combines with J gene TRBJ1-2, with 12 positions matching TRBD1. CDR1 is SGHDT and CDR2 is YYEEEE in the germline V gene. The CDR3 is 15 residues long. J gave up 12 bases and V 1 base, and 10 bases lay outside the gene matches. CDR3 bases: TGTGCCAGCAGCTTGACCCCCGGGACAGGGGGCTTCAACACCTTC. The encoded protein is CASSLTPGTGGFNTF.

This clone was seen once. The chain couples TRBV6-5 to TRBJ2-1, with 8 bases fitting TRBD1. The CDR3 totals 15 residues. V lost 6 bases to trimming and J lost 3 bases; unmatched junction nucleotides: 7. CDR1 and CDR2 from the germline V gene are MNHEY and SVGAGI. CDR3 region: CASRRTGNRYNEQFF. Written as DNA, the CDR3 is TGTGCCAGCAGGCGGACAGGGAACCGCTACAATGAGCAGTTCTTC.

The chain combines TRBV14 with TRBJ1-1, with D perhaps TRBD1 (5 bases). Per the germline V gene, CDR1 is SGHDN and CDR2 is FVKESK. There are 14 residues in the CDR3. Trimming pared 1 base from V and 5 bases from J, leaving 11 bases between. For the CDR3, the DNA is TGTGCCAGCAGCCAAGTCGGGGGTTTTACTGAAGCTTTCTTT. It specifies CASSQVGGFTEAFF.

CDR3 sequence reads: CASSPQGGVYTEAFF. CDR3 coding DNA: TGTGCCAGCAGCCCGCAAGGGGGGGTTTACACTGAAGCTTTCTTT. The chain employs TRBV7-9 and TRBJ1-1; possible D gene TRBD1, 6 bases. Germline V gives CDR1 SEHNR, CDR2 FQNEAQ (reference sequence). The CDR3 has 15 residues. Trimming shortened V by 5 bases and J by 3 bases, and 16 bases separated the two germline ends.

Only one count was recorded for this clone. The chain uses TRBV30 and TRBJ1-2, with D possibly being TRBD1 (6 bases). The V end was cut by 3 bases, the J end by 1 base, with 12 bases between. Germline values: CDR1 GTSNPN, CDR2 SVGIG (reference sequence). The CDR3 contains 14 residues. The CDR3 here is CAWSGQGSNYGYTF. The CDR3 DNA reads as TGTGCCTGGAGCGGGCAGGGGAGTAACTATGGCTACACCTTC.

This chain joins TRBV2 and TRBJ1-5; 7 bases agree with TRBD1. The germline V gene has CDR1 SNHLY and CDR2 FYNNEI. The CDR3 contains 14 residues. V lost 4 bases to trimming and J lost 4 bases; unmatched junction nucleotides: 4. CDR3 sequence reads: CASSVSQGNQPQHF. CDR3 DNA: TGTGCCAGCAGTGTTTCACAGGGGAATCAGCCCCAGCATTTT.

The chain couples TRBV5-4 to TRBJ2-1; 8 positions agree with TRBD2. J lost 5 bases, V lost 4 bases, and 8 bases had no gene match. Per germline, CDR1 SGHNT and CDR2 YYREEE (reference sequence). The CDR3 has 15 amino acids. CDR3 loop: CASSPRGVGNNEQFF. CDR3 DNA sequence: TGTGCCAGCAGCCCGCGGGGGGTCGGAAACAATGAGCAGTTCTTC.

This rearrangement joins TRBV6-6 to TRBJ1-2; no reliable D call. The CDR3 is made up of 11 amino acids. Per germline, CDR1 MNHNY and CDR2 SVGAGI (reference sequence). Trimming took 6 bases from V and 7 from J, leaving 9 bases between them. CDR3 nucleotides: TGTGCCAGCAGCCTCCAGGTTGGCTACACCTTC. It translates to CASSLQVGYTF.

The chain carries TRBV6-5 and TRBJ1-1; possible D gene TRBD1, 5 bases. Germline CDR1 MNHEY, CDR2 SVGAGI. The ends were cut back, 0 bases at V and 8 bases at J, with 19 bases in the middle. The CDR3 is 16 residues long. The CDR3 here is CASSYSRWTSQGEAFF. As DNA, the CDR3 is TGTGCCAGCAGTTACTCCCGTTGGACCTCGCAGGGAGAAGCTTTCTTT.

The V call is TRBV7-3, the J call TRBJ2-5; perhaps TRBD1 as D (5 bases). The V end was cut by 4 bases, the J end by 1 base, with 13 bases between. The CDR3 contains 15 residues. The V gene's germline CDR1 is SGHTA and CDR2 FQGTGA. DNA for the CDR3: TGTGCCAGCAGCTCGCAGGGTTTCCTCCAAGAGACCCAGTACTTC. The encoded protein is CASSSQGFLQETQYF.

This clone has just one count. The chain combines TRBV25-1 with TRBJ1-4, with D possibly TRBD1 on 5 matching bases. Germline V gene sequence: CDR1 MGHDK, CDR2 SYGVNS. The germline V and J ends were trimmed by 2 bases and 1 base, with 11 bases remaining between them. The CDR3 sequence is 16 residues long. The CDR3: CASSEQGWVTNEKLFF. CDR3 nucleotide sequence: TGTGCCAGCAGTGAACAGGGATGGGTAACTAATGAAAAACTGTTTTTT.

About this clone: Its ends do not fully match the called genes, so a read error is possible. The chain uses TRBV7-8 and TRBJ2-1, with 8 bases lining up with TRBD2. The CDR3 has 17 amino acids. CDR1 and CDR2 from the germline V gene are SGHVS and FQNEAQ. CDR3 sequence (DNA): TGTGCCAGCAGCTTAGAGAGGGCCGGGGGGGCCTACGATGAGCAGTTCTTC. As protein: CASSLERAGGAYDEQFF.

The rearrangement links TRBV5-1 to TRBJ2-3; 9 bases fit TRBD1. Germline lookup yields CDR1 SGHRS and CDR2 YFSETQ. The CDR3 totals 16 residues. Trimming removed 7 bases from V and 4 bases from J; junction bases left unmatched: 13. The CDR3 sequence is CASLRGAGQGADTQYF. The CDR3 DNA reads as TGCGCCAGCTTACGCGGGGCGGGACAGGGAGCAGATACGCAGTATTTT.

The V and J genes are TRBV21-1 and TRBJ1-2; the table's D call, TRBD1, has no DNA check behind it. TRBV21-1 is a pseudogene. The CDR3 sequence is 11 residues long. The CDR3 reads CASGDTYGYTF. In nucleotides, the CDR3 is TGTGCCAGCGGGGACACCTATGGCTACACCTTC.

In DNA, the CDR3 is TGCGCCAGCAGCCCCGTAGGGGGGGGGAACACTGAAGCTTTCTTT. It specifies CASSPVGGGNTEAFF. V gene TRBV5-1 combines with J gene TRBJ1-1, with D perhaps TRBD1 (6 bases). Germline loops: CDR1 SGHRS, CDR2 YFSETQ. V lost 4 bases and J 1 base, leaving 14 bases between the germline ends. The CDR3 length is 15 residues.

This chain connects TRBV4-2 to TRBJ2-1, with 7 bases fitting TRBD2. V was clipped by 0 bases and J by 0 bases; unmatched bases: 11. There are 19 residues in the CDR3. Germline V gives CDR1 LGHNA, CDR2 YNFKEQ. The CDR3 DNA reads as TGTGCCAGCAGCCAAGAAGGCAGTGGGAGGGGTAGCTCCTACAATGAGCAGTTCTTC. Its protein is CASSQEGSGRGSSYNEQFF.